This T cell receptor (beta chain) was retrieved from a study of T cell repertoires in cytomegalovirus infection. Study context: Selection of CMV epitopes for the study included recently identified HLA-C-restricted and well-studied HLA-B-restricted ones. Both CMV infection and a matching HLA type were indicated by public TCR beta signatures.

The CDR3 covers 17 residues. Germline lookup yields CDR1 MGHDK and CDR2 SYGVNS. After removal of 6 bases from V and 4 bases from J, the junction contained 11 bases not matched to a gene. As concerns this clonotype: Its antigen remains unknown.

In TCRdb, the reads were re-called with MiXCR into one record per CDR3 protein. This repertoire shows some 500,000 distinct CDR3 sequences, roughly a third found once; its top ten account for around a sixth. The receptor comes from a human donor in good health (CMV status not recorded). Some clones in this sample may be carry-over from other donors' samples. This chain uses TRBV25-1 with TRBJ2-2, with 10 bases matching TRBD1. This specimen was cultured PBMCs, taken from culture after CMV antigen stimulation. CDR3 DNA: TGTGCCAGCAGGGATTCCCCCGGGACAGGGGTCACCGGGGAGCTGTTTTTT. The encoded protein is CASRDSPGTGVTGELFF.